This T cell receptor beta chain came from a study of early T cells in non-severe SARS-CoV-2 infection. This clonotype is judged medium-sized. Its specificity is not known. TCRdb reprocessed the 5' RACE reads via MiXCR and lists one record per CDR3 protein. In the table there are roughly 23,000 distinct CDR3 sequences, approximately 5.8% of which are singletons. Overall study results and limits: VDJdb matching, biased toward anti-spike CD8 responses, missed private and CD4 specificities.

V was trimmed by 3 bases and J by 3 bases, leaving 8 bases between them. This CDR3 has 13 amino acids. The germline gives CDR1 LNHDA, CDR2 SQIVND (reference sequence). The chain carries TRBV19 and TRBJ2-5; D may be TRBD1 (6 bases). This clonotype originated in an adult who was a healthcare worker with PCR-confirmed SARS-CoV-2 infection or an uninfected control (not recorded which). This specimen consisted of whole blood, obtained at baseline. This chain's CDR3 is CASSMNREETQYF. The CDR3 DNA is TGTGCCAGTAGTATGAACAGGGAAGAGACCCAGTACTTC.